This T cell receptor (beta chain) was captured in a study of cytomegalovirus exposure and HLA in healthy donors. This PCR relied on a set of 60 Vbeta primers and 13 Jbeta primers. Repertoires were generated with immunoSEQ multiplex PCR, while TCRdb's copy carries only in-frame clones and drops some. The repertoire consists of approximately 110,000 clones, with about 79% occurring once and the leading ten covering about 1.8%. The table lists this clone with a count of one. Its antigen is not identified. This CDR3 contains 15 residues. Germline-derived CDR1 and CDR2 are MNHEY and SMNVEV (reference sequence). The V and J ends lost 11 bases and 1 base respectively, with 21 bases between them. Study results and limitations: The study designated 150 or so TCR beta chains cytomegalovirus-associated. A later analysis found most CMV-associated TCR beta chains apparently HLA-restricted. Specificity for CMV antigens was confirmed in vitro for a few of the CMV-associated chains.

The sequence derives from a man aged 45-65 years in good health and CMV-seronegative. This sequence joins TRBV27 and TRBJ2-7, with TRBD1 as a possible D gene (5 bases). The sequenced sample consisted of PBMCs. The chain's CDR3 is CASEDDSSISYEQYV. In DNA form, the CDR3 reads TGTGCCTCCGAAGACGACAGTTCGATTTCCTACGAGCAGTACGTC.